The 16 T cell receptor beta chains below were found in one sample sequenced in a study of cytomegalovirus exposure and HLA in healthy donors. The study ran its PCR with 60 Vbeta and 13 Jbeta primers. Profiling relied on immunoSEQ multiplex PCR, and the TCRdb table lists in-frame clones only, not all of them. The table lists just over 200,000 clones, 65% to 85% of them singletons, with roughly 1.5% in the top ten. Sequencing was done on a sample of PBMCs. The receptors shown here come from a man aged 50 to 60 in good health and CMV-seronegative.

The genes are TRBV11-2 and TRBJ2-5; D perhaps matches TRBD2 (7 bases). Germline-derived CDR1 and CDR2 are SGHAT and FQNNGV. The CDR3 loop spans 16 amino acids. The V and J ends lost 1 base and 2 bases respectively, with 14 bases between them. CDR3 DNA: TGTGCCAGCAGCTTAGTTCGGGGGGCCGGGCAAGAGACCCAGTACTTC. Its translation: CASSLVRGAGQETQYF.

V gene TRBV19 combines with J gene TRBJ2-7; 7 bases are a match to TRBD2. The CDR3 length is 14 residues. Germline CDR1 is LNHDA and CDR2 is SQIVND (reference sequence). The trim removed 4 bases at V and 7 bases at J, leaving 10 bases unmatched. The CDR3 reads CASSSPTSSREQYF. The CDR3 DNA reads as TGTGCCAGTAGTAGCCCGACTAGCTCGAGGGAGCAGTACTTC.

The rearrangement uses TRBV15 and TRBJ2-5; D perhaps matches TRBD1 (5 bases). V lost 0 bases and J 4 bases, leaving 9 bases between the germline ends. This CDR3 has 14 amino acids. The germline V gene encodes CDR1 LNHNV and CDR2 YYDKDF (reference sequence). The CDR3 here is CATSRDRAGETQYF. The CDR3 bases are TGTGCCACCAGCAGAGACAGGGCTGGAGAGACCCAGTACTTC.

The chain links TRBV6-5 to TRBJ2-4, with a tentative D call TRBD1 (5 bases). Germline CDR1 is MNHEY and CDR2 is SVGAGI. V was trimmed by 2 bases and J by 0 bases, leaving 11 bases between them. The CDR3 runs 16 residues. The CDR3 region is CASSYRDRTAKNIQYF. The DNA of the CDR3 is TGTGCCAGCAGTTACCGAGACAGAACAGCCAAAAACATTCAGTACTTC.

The V gene is TRBV6-1, the J gene TRBJ1-1, with D possibly TRBD1 on 5 matching bases. CDR1 MNHNS and CDR2 SASEGT come from the germline V gene. V was pared by 5 bases and J by 0 bases, with 13 bases between. The CDR3 is 15 residues long. CDR3 sequence: CASSPFRVLNTEAFF. The CDR3 coding sequence is TGTGCCAGCAGTCCCTTCAGGGTATTGAACACTGAAGCTTTCTTT.

The chain has TRBV28 and TRBJ2-1; D perhaps matches TRBD1 (6 bases). CDR3 length: 14 residues. Germline V CDR1 and CDR2: MDHEN, SYDVKM. Trimming stripped 8 bases from V and 4 bases from J, with 15 bases between. This CDR3 is CASQGYGNYNEQFF. The CDR3 region has the DNA TGTGCCAGCCAGGGGTACGGGAATTACAATGAGCAGTTCTTC.

The chain uses TRBV28 and TRBJ2-7; possible D gene TRBD2, 5 bases. Looked up from germline, CDR1 is MDHEN and CDR2 is SYDVKM. V lost 6 bases and J lost 3, with 15 bases in between. CDR3 length: 14 amino acids. CDR3 nucleotides: TGTGCCAGCAGCCCAGGAGGCGAGAACTACGAGCAGTACTTC. It translates to CASSPGGENYEQYF.

This clone has only a few counts. The chain couples TRBV5-1 to TRBJ2-7; 12 bases map to TRBD2. V shed 3 bases and J 0 bases; nucleotides not matched to a gene: 1. There are 15 residues in the CDR3. Germline CDR1 and CDR2: SGHRS and YFSETQ. The CDR3 spells CASSWTSGTSYEQYF. CDR3 nucleotides: TGCGCCAGCAGCTGGACTAGCGGGACCTCCTACGAGCAGTACTTC.

The rearrangement uses TRBV29-1 and TRBJ2-2; D unclear. The CDR3 is made up of 12 amino acids. Germline V gene data show CDR1 as SQVTM and CDR2 as ANQGSEA. The V end lost 2 bases, the J end lost 4 bases, and 5 bases lay between the germline ends. The DNA of the CDR3 is TGCAGCGTTGAATTGCGCACCGGGGAGCTGTTTTTT. This encodes CSVELRTGELFF.

The chain employs TRBV5-4 and TRBJ2-5; the match to TRBD2 covers 12 bases. V lost 4 bases and J lost 0; bases outside the gene matches: 7. Germline assignment: CDR1 SGHNT and CDR2 YYREEE (reference sequence). The CDR3 has 17 amino acids. The CDR3, as DNA: TGTGCCAGCAGCCCCGGGACTAGCGGGCCGTACCAAGAGACCCAGTACTTC. Translating gives CASSPGTSGPYQETQYF.

V gene TRBV6-5 combines with J gene TRBJ2-7; D gene uncertain. Germline lookup yields CDR1 MNHEY and CDR2 SVGAGI. V dropped 4 bases and J dropped 0 bases, with 13 bases sitting between them. The CDR3 is 15 residues long. The CDR3 DNA follows: TGTGCCAGCAGTTTAAACGGCAGGCCCTCCTACGAGCAGTACTTC. Its protein product is CASSLNGRPSYEQYF.

V usage is TRBV5-5 and J usage is TRBJ2-7, with 10 nucleotides matching TRBD2. Germline V gives CDR1 SGHKS, CDR2 YYEKEE (reference sequence). The trim removed 0 bases at V and 2 bases at J, leaving 8 bases unmatched. This CDR3 is 17 amino acids long. The CDR3 region has the DNA TGTGCCAGCAGCTTGGAACCTCACAGCGGGGGGGCCTACGAGCAGTACTTC. This translates into CASSLEPHSGGAYEQYF.

The chain's CDR3 is CASSRRNGGDHQPQHF. In DNA, the CDR3 is TGTGCCAGTAGTAGAAGAAACGGAGGGGACCACCAGCCCCAGCATTTT. This chain links TRBV19 with TRBJ1-5, with D possibly TRBD1 on 5 matching bases. Trimming shortened V by 4 bases and J by 7 bases, and 20 bases separated the two germline ends. CDR3 length equals 16 residues. CDR1 is LNHDA, CDR2 SQIVND, per germline (reference sequence).

The genes are TRBV28 and TRBJ1-1; D not resolved. The CDR3 contains 13 residues. The V and J ends lost 6 bases and 4 bases respectively, with 12 bases between them. Germline values: CDR1 MDHEN, CDR2 SYDVKM. The CDR3 spells CASSPIAGTEAFF. The CDR3 DNA is TGTGCCAGCAGCCCTATTGCTGGCACTGAAGCTTTCTTT.

The chain recombines TRBV11-2 with TRBJ2-1, with no clear D. The CDR3 is 15 residues long. Germline CDR1 and CDR2: SGHAT and FQNNGV. The V end lost 5 bases, the J end lost 0 bases, and 11 bases lay between the germline ends. CDR3 sequence: CASSPRLSSYNEQFF. CDR3 coding DNA: TGTGCCAGCAGCCCTCGCTTGAGCTCCTACAATGAGCAGTTCTTC.

This chain joins TRBV7-2 and TRBJ2-1, with TRBD2 identical over 9 bases. J gave up 4 bases and V 0 bases, and 1 base lay outside the gene matches. The CDR3 extends over 15 amino acids. Germline CDR1 is SGHTA and CDR2 is FQGNSA. The DNA of the CDR3 is TGTGCCAGCAGCTTAGCTAGCGGGAGATACAATGAGCAGTTCTTC. This translates into CASSLASGRYNEQFF.